This TCR beta chain is from a study of T cells in Graves' hyperthyroidism and ophthalmopathy. TCR beta CDR3 regions were amplified from RNA. HTBI primers were used for first-round RT-PCR of the TCR CDR3. One entry per CDR3 protein, called by TCRdb with MiXCR from the multiplex PCR reads. The table has about 590,000 distinct CDR3 sequences, 14% seen once; the top ten hold roughly 7%. Ophthalmopathy patients all had a Clinical Activity Score of at least 3, a NOSPECS grade of at least 4 and disease under 3 months old. The study excluded patients with uncontrolled infection, other autoimmune disease, pregnancy or lactation. Study-level findings and limits: The model predicted ophthalmopathy a median around 6 months before onset. Most clonotypes expanded in thyroid above 0.001 were likewise present in blood.

As concerns this clonotype: The antigen is undetermined. This clone may be a read error of a much larger clone one base away.

V lost 7 bases to trimming and J lost 3 bases; unmatched junction nucleotides: 19. Looked up from germline, CDR1 is DFQATT and CDR2 is SNEGSKA (reference sequence). This CDR3 is 17 amino acids long. The V and J genes are TRBV20-1 and TRBJ1-1, with 8 positions matching TRBD1. Sequenced sample: blood. The clonotype originates from a woman between 18 and 29 years old with Graves' ophthalmopathy. The CDR3: CSVMSADRVGWDTEAFF. CDR3 coding DNA: TGCAGTGTCATGTCTGCGGACAGGGTTGGTTGGGACACTGAAGCTTTCTTT.